This T cell receptor beta chain was sequenced in a study of Graves' ophthalmopathy and Graves' hyperthyroidism. Study background: At the time of initial diagnosis and before any treatment, peripheral blood was collected.

RNA transcripts yielded amplified TCR beta CDR3 regions. A first-round RT-PCR used HTBI primers, followed by a second-round multiplex PCR. TCRdb ran MiXCR on the multiplex PCR reads and lists one entry per CDR3 protein. The data hold 200,000 to 250,000 distinct CDR3 sequences, with around 45% observed a single time. There are a few counts of this clonotype. For donors with ophthalmopathy, the disease showed moderate-to-severe activity, reached CAS ≥3 and NOSPECS ≥4, and had lasted under 3 months. It was on clinical symptoms, serum thyroxine, TRAb, thyroid ultrasound and orbital computed tomography that diagnosis relied. This clonotype originated in an adult man with Graves' ophthalmopathy. Material for sequencing was peripheral blood.

CDR3 nucleotides: TGTGCCAGCAGCTCGACTAGCGGGAGTACAGCCGGGGAGCTGTTTTTT. This sequence encodes CASSSTSGSTAGELFF. The V call is TRBV13, the J call TRBJ2-2; 12 nucleotides align to TRBD2. The germline CDR1 and CDR2 sequences are PRHDT and FYEKMQ (reference sequence). CDR3 length equals 16 residues. V was pared by 4 bases and J by 6 bases, with 6 bases of the junction left unmatched.